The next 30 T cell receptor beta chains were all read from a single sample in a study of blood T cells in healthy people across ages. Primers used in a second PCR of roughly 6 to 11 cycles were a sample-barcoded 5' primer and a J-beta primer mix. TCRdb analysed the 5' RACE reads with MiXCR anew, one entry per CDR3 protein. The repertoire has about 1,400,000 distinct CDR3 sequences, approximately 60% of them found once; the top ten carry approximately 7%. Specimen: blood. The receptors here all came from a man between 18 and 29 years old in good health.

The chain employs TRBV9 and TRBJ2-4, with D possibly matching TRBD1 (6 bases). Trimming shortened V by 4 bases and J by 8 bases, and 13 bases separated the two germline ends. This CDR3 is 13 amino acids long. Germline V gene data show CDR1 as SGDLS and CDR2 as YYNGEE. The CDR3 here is CASSQGGRDIQYF. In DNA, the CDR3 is TGTGCCAGCAGCCAAGGGGGACGGGACATTCAGTACTTC.

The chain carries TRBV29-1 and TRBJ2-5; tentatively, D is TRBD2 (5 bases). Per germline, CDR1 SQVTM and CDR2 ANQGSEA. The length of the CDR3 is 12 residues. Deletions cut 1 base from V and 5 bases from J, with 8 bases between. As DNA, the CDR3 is TGCAGCGTTGAAGGGGAGTTGGAGACCCAGTACTTC. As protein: CSVEGELETQYF.

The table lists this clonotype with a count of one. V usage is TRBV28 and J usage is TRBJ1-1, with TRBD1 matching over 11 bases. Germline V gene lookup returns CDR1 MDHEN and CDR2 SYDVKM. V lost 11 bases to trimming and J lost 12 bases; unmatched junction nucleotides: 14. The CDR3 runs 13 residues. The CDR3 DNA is TGTGCCTCACAGTGGCCGGGACAGGGGGTCTCTTTCTTT. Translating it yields CASQWPGQGVSFF.

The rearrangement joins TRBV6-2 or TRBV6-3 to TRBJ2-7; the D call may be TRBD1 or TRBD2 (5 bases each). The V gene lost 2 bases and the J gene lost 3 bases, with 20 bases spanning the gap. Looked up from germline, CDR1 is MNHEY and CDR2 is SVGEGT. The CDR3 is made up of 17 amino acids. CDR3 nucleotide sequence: TGTGCCAGCAGTTACGCTCAACTAGGGGCCCTCTTCTACGAGCAGTACTTC. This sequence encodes CASSYAQLGALFYEQYF.

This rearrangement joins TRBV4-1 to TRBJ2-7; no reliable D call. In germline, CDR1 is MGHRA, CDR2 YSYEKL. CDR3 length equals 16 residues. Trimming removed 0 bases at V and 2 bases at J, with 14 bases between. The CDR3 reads CASSQEGRQDAYEQYF. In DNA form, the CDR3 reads TGCGCCAGCAGCCAAGAAGGGCGTCAGGACGCCTACGAGCAGTACTTC.

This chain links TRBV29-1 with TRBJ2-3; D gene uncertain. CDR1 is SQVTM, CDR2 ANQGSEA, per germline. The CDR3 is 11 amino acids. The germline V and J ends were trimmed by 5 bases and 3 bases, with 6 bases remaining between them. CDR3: CSVLLTDTQYF. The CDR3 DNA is TGCAGCGTTCTTTTAACAGATACGCAGTATTTT.

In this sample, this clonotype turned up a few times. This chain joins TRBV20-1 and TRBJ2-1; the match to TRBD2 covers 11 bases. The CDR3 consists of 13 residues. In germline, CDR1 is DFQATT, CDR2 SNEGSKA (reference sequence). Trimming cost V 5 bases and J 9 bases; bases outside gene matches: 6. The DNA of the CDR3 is TGCAGTGCTGGTAGCGGGAGGGTTGGTGAGCAGTTCTTC. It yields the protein CSAGSGRVGEQFF.

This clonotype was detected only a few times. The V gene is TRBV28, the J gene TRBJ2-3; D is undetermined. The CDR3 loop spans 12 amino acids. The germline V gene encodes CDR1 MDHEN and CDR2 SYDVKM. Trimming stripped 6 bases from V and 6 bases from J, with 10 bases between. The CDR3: CASSRTEDTQYF. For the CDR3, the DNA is TGTGCCAGCAGCCGAACGGAGGATACGCAGTATTTT. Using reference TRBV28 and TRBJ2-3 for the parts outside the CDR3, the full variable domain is DVKVTQSSRYLVKRTGEKVFLECVQDMDHENMFWYRQDPGLGLRLIYFSYDVKMKEKGDIPEGYSVSREKKERFSLILESASTNQTSMYLCASSRTEDTQYFGPGTRLTVL.

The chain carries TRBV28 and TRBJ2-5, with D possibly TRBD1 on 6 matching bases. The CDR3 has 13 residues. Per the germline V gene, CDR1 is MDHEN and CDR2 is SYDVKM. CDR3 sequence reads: CAMGQGPQETQYF. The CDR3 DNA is TGTGCGATGGGGCAGGGGCCCCAAGAGACCCAGTACTTC.

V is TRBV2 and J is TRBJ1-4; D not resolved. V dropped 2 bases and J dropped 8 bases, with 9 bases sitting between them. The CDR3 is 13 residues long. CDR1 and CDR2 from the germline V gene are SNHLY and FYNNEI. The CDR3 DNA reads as TGTGCCAGCAGTGAATTTATATCCGAAAAACTGTTTTTT. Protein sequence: CASSEFISEKLFF.

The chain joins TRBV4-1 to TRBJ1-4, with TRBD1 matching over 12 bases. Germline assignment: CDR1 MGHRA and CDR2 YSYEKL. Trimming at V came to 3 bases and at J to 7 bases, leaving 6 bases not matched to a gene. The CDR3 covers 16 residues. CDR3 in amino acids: CASSQPGQGAAEKLFF. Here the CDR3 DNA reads TGCGCCAGCAGCCAGCCGGGACAGGGGGCAGCTGAAAAACTGTTTTTT.

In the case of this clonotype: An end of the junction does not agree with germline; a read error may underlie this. For the CDR3, the DNA is TGCAGTGCTAGTGTGCCTCTAGGCCTAGAGGCCCAGTACTTC. This sequence encodes CSASVPLGLEAQYF. The chain uses TRBV20-1 and TRBJ2-5; D is ambiguous. Germline loops: CDR1 DFQATT, CDR2 SNEGSKA (reference sequence). This CDR3 contains 14 residues.

CDR3 DNA: TGTGCCAGCAGCTTAGGATACGGGGTTGAGACCCAGTACTTC. Its protein product is CASSLGYGVETQYF. The chain has TRBV7-2 and TRBJ2-5; a weak D match, TRBD2 (5 bases). CDR3 length: 14 residues. V lost 1 base and J 5 bases, leaving 11 bases between the germline ends. Germline assignment: CDR1 SGHTA and CDR2 FQGNSA.

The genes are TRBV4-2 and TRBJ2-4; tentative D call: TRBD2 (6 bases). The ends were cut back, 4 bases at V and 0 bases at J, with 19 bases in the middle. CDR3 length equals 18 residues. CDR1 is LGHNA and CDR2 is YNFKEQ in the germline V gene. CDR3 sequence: CASSRPVGGMIAKNIQYF. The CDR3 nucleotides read TGTGCCAGCAGCCGCCCGGTTGGAGGGATGATAGCCAAAAACATTCAGTACTTC.

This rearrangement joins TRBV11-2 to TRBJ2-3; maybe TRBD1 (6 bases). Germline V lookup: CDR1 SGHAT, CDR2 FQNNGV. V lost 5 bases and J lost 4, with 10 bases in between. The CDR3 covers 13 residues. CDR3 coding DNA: TGTGCCAGCAGCAACCCAGGGGCAGATACGCAGTATTTT. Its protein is CASSNPGADTQYF.

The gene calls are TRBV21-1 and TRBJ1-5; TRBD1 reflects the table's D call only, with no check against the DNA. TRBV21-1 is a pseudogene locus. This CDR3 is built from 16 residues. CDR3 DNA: TGTGCCAGCAGCCCCAAGGAGGGGCCCCTTGCAATGGGCCAGCATTTT. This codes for CASSPKEGPLAMGQHF.

In nucleotides, the CDR3 is TGTGCCAGCAGTGAACCGGGGGCCACTTTCGCCTACGAGCAGTACTTC. Translating it yields CASSEPGATFAYEQYF. V usage is TRBV6-1 and J usage is TRBJ2-7; tentatively, D is TRBD1 or TRBD2 (6 bases each). There are 16 residues in the CDR3. V shed 2 bases and J shed 2 bases, with 16 bases lying between them. Germline V gene lookup returns CDR1 MNHNS and CDR2 SASEGT.

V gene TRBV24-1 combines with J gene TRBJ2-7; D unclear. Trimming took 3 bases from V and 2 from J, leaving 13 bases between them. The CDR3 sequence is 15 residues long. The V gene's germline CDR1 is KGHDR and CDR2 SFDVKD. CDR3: CATSDHASGAYEQYF. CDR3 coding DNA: TGTGCCACCAGTGATCATGCCTCAGGAGCCTACGAGCAGTACTTC.

The CDR3 region is CSAPLREGQGIEQFF. The CDR3 region has the DNA TGCAGTGCCCCGTTGCGGGAGGGGCAGGGTATTGAGCAGTTCTTC. This rearrangement joins TRBV20-1 to TRBJ2-1; 9 nucleotides align to TRBD2. J gave up 9 bases and V 6 bases, and 15 bases lay outside the gene matches. This CDR3 contains 15 residues. Germline lookup yields CDR1 DFQATT and CDR2 SNEGSKA (reference sequence).

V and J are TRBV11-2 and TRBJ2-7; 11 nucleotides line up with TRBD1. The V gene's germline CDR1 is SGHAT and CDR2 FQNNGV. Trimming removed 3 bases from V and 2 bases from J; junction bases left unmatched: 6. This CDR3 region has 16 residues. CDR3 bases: TGTGCCAGCAGCTTTGGACAGGGGGCTATTACCTACGAGCAGTACTTC. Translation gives CASSFGQGAITYEQYF.

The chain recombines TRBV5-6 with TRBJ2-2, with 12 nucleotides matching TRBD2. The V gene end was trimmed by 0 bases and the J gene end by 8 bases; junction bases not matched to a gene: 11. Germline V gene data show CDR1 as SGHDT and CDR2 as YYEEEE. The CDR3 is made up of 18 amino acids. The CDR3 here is CASSLDASGGALVGELFF. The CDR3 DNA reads TGTGCCAGCAGCTTGGACGCTAGCGGGGGGGCCCTGGTTGGGGAGCTGTTTTTT.

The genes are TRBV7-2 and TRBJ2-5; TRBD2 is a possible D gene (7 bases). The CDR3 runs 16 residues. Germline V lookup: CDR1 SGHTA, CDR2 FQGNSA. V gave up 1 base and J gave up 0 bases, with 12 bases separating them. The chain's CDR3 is CASSLVKGGYQETQYF. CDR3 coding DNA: TGTGCCAGCAGCTTAGTGAAGGGGGGGTACCAAGAGACCCAGTACTTC.

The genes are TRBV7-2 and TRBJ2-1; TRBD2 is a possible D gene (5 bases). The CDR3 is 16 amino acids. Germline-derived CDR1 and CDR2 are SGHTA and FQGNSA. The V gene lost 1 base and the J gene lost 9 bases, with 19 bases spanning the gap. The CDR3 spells CASSLERPLSGAEQFF. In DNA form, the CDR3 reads TGTGCCAGCAGCTTAGAACGGCCTCTGAGCGGCGCTGAGCAGTTCTTC.

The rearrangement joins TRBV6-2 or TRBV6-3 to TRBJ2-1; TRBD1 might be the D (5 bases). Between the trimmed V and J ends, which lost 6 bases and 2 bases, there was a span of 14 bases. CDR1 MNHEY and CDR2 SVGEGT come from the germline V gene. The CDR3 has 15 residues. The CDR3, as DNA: TGTGCCAGCAGCCTTTCGCAGACAGCCTACAATGAGCAGTTCTTC. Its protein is CASSLSQTAYNEQFF.

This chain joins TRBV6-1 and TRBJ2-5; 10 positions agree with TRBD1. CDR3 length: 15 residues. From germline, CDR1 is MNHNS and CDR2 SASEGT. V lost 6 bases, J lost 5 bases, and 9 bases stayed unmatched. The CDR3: CASSGDRGYGETQYF. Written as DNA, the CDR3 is TGTGCCAGCAGCGGGGACAGGGGTTACGGGGAGACCCAGTACTTC.

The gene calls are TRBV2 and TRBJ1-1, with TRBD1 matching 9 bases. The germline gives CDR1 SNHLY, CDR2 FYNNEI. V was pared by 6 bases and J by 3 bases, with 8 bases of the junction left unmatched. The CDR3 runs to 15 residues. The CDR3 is CASRAGTGKDTEAFF. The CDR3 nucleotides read TGTGCCAGCAGGGCCGGGACAGGGAAGGACACTGAAGCTTTCTTT.

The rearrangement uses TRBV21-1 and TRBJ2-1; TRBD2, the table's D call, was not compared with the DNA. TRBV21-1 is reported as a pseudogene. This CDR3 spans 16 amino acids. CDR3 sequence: CASSKDGGRVSNEQFF. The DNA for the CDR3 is TGTGCCAGCAGCAAAGATGGCGGGAGGGTTTCCAATGAGCAGTTCTTC.

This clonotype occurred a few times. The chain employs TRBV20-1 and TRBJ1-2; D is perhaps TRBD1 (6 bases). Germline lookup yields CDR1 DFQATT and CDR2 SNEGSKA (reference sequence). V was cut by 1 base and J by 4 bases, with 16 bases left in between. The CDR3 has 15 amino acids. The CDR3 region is CSARVPGAIGYGYTF. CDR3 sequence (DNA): TGCAGTGCTAGAGTCCCAGGGGCGATAGGCTATGGCTACACCTTC.

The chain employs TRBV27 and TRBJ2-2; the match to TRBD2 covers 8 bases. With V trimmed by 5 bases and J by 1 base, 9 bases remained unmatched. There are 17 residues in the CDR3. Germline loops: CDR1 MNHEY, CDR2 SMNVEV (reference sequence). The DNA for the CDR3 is TGTGCCAGCAGTCCGGGACGAGCGGGAGTGAACACCGGGGAGCTGTTTTTT. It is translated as CASSPGRAGVNTGELFF.

CDR3 nucleotide sequence: TGTGCCAGCAGCCAAGATCGGGGGAGAACAGCCGAGCGGTACTTC. Translated: CASSQDRGRTAERYF. The chain links TRBV4-2 to TRBJ2-4; tentatively, D is TRBD2 (6 bases). The germline gives CDR1 LGHNA, CDR2 YNFKEQ. Trimming cost V 0 bases and J 15 bases, with 21 bases left between them. This CDR3 is 15 amino acids long.